This record concerns one T cell receptor (beta chain) sequence. No antigen is known for it. These data are taken from a study of OX40 agonist ivuxolimab in advanced cancers. Background on the study: Ivuxolimab was administered intravenously to patients at 0.01 to 10 mg/kg every 2 weeks. The eligibility criteria allowed prior anti-PD-1, anti-PD-L1 or anti-CTLA-4 therapy, and about 40% had some.

The germline gives CDR1 SGHRS, CDR2 YFSETQ. This CDR3 is 11 amino acids long. Trimming removed 0 bases from V and 9 bases from J, with 5 bases in between. Some clones are missing from TCRdb's copy, which holds only in-frame ones; the method was immunoSEQ multiplex PCR. There are fewer than 95,000 clones in the sample; about nine tenths occur only once, and about 7.7% lies in the top ten. Study-wide results and limits: Among expanded peripheral T cells, antigen specificity went undetermined. Circulating CD4+ and CD8+ T cells showed clonal expansion by week 6 at 0.1 to 3.0 mg/kg.

This chain joins TRBV5-1 and TRBJ2-3; D might be TRBD1 (5 bases). Sample: CD4+ or CD8+ T cells sorted from blood, taken in a trial of the OX40 agonist ivuxolimab. This clonotype originated in an adult with an advanced solid tumor such as melanoma, head and neck, liver or kidney cancer. As DNA, the CDR3 is TGCGCCAGCAGCTTGGAGGGGACGCAGTATTTT. It yields the protein CASSLEGTQYF. Combining the CDR3 with reference TRBV5-1 and TRBJ2-3 gives the whole variable domain KAGVTQTPRYLIKTRGQQVTLSCSPISGHRSVSWYQQTPGQGLQFLFEYFSETQRNKGNFPGRFSGRQFSNSRSEMNVSTLELGDSALYLCASSLEGTQYFGPGTRLTVL.